This T cell receptor (beta chain) was found in a study of blood T cells in healthy people across ages. Study-wide results and caveats: TCR beta diversity per million T cells fell roughly linearly with age.

Germline V gene data show CDR1 as SGHTA and CDR2 as FQGNSA. The CDR3 is 15 residues long. Combining a sample-barcoded 5' primer with a J-beta primer mix, a second PCR ran for roughly 7 to 11 cycles. TCRdb reprocessed the 5' RACE reads with MiXCR, giving one entry per CDR3 protein. The profile shows 900,000 to 950,000 distinct CDR3 sequences, 25% to 30% of them singletons. This clonotype was seen a handful of times. Its antigen is undetermined. A read error may account for a junction end that differs from germline. These data also featured in a second study, about T cells of mothers and their children.

The V call is TRBV7-2, the J call TRBJ2-3; 8 bases are shared with TRBD1. The sequenced sample was blood. The TCR comes from a woman aged 35 to 49 in good health. CDR3: CAGSSRTGRTDTQYF. The DNA of the CDR3 is TGTGCCGGCAGCTCGAGGACAGGGAGGACAGATACGCAGTATTTT.